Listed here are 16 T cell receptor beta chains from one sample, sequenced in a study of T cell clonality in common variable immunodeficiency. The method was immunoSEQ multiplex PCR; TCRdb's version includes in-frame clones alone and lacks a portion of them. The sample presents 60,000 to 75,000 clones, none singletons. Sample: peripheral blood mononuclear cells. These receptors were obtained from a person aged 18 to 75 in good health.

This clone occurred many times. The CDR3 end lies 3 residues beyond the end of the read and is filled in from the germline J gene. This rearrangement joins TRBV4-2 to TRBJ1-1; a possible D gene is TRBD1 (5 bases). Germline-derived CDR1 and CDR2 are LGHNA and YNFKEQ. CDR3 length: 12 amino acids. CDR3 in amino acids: CASSQDRVEAFF. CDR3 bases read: TGTGCCAGCAGCCAAGACAGGGTGGAG.

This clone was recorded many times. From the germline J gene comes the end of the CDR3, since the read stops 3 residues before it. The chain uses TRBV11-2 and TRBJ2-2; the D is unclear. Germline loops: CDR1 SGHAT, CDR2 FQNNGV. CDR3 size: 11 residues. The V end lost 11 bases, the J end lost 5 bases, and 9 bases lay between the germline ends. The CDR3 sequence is CASRQTGELFF. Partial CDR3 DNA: TGTGCCTCCAGGCAGACCGGGGAG.

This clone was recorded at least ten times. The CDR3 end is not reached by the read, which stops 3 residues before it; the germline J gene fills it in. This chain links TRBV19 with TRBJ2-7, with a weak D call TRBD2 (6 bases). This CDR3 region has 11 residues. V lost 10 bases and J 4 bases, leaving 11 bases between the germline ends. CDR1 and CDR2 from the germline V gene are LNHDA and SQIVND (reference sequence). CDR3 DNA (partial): TGTGCCACCGCCGCGGGATACGAG. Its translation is CATAAGYE. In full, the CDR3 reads CATAAGYEQYF.

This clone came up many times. The CDR3 bases that were read are TGCGCCAGCAGTCCCTGGCAGAACACTGAA. Translating gives CASSPWQNTE. In full, the CDR3 reads CASSPWQNTEAFF. The chain joins TRBV5-1 to TRBJ1-1; no clear D gene. The read terminates 3 residues before the CDR3 end, so the remaining end is supplied by the germline J gene. Germline V gene sequence: CDR1 SGHRS, CDR2 YFSETQ. The CDR3 extends over 13 amino acids. Trimming stripped 5 bases from V and 1 base from J, with 9 bases between.

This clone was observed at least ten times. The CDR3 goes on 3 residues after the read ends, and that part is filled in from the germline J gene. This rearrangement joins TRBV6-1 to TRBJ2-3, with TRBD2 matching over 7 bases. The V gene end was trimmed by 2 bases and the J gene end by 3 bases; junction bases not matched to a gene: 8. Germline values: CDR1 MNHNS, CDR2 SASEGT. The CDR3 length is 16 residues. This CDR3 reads CASSELTGGLTDTQYF. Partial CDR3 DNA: TGTGCCAGCAGTGAACTAACGGGGGGTTTAACAGATACG.

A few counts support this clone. The CDR3 spells CASSLAPMPGGLVGYTF. CDR3 DNA (partial): TGTGCCAGCAGCTTAGCTCCTATGCCAGGGGGCCTCGTTGGC. The chain carries TRBV7-2 and TRBJ1-2, with TRBD1 matching 8 bases. The read halts 3 residues ahead of the CDR3 end, with the missing end drawn from the germline J gene. The CDR3 has 17 residues. V trimming: 0 bases; J trimming: 7 bases; junction bases outside the gene matches: 13. In germline, CDR1 is SGHTA, CDR2 FQGNSA. Full variable domain (remainder filled in from reference TRBV7-2 and TRBJ1-2): GAGVSQSPSNKVTEKGKDVELRCDPISGHTALYWYRQSLGQGLEFLIYFQGNSAPDKSGLPSDRFSAERTGGSVSTLTIQRTQQEDSAVYLCASSLAPMPGGLVGYTFGSGTRLTVV.

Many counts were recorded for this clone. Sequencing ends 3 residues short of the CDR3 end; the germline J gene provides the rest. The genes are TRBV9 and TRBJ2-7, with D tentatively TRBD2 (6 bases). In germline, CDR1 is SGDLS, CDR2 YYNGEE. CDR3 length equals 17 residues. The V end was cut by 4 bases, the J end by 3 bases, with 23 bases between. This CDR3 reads CASSPSGGGASDYEQYF. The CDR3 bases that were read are TGTGCCAGCAGCCCTTCGGGTGGTGGAGCTAGCGACTACGAG.

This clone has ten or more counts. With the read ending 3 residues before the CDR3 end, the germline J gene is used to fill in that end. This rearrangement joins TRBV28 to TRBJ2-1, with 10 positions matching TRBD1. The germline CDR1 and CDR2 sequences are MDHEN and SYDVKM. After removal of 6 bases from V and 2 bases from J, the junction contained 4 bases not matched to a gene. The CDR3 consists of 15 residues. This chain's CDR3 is CASSGGTGAYNEQFF. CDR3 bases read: TGTGCCAGCAGCGGAGGGACAGGGGCCTACAATGAG.

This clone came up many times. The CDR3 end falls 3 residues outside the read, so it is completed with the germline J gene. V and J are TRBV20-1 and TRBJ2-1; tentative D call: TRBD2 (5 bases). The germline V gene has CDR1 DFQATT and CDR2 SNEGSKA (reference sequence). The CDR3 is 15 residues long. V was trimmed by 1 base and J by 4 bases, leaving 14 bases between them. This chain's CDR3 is CSARGSTSGYNEQFF. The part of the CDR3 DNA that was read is TGCAGTGCTAGAGGAAGCACCAGCGGTTACAATGAG.

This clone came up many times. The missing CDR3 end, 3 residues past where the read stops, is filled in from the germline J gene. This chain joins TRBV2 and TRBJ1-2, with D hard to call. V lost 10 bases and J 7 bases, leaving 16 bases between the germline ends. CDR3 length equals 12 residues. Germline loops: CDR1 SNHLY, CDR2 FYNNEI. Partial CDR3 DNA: TGTGCCAATGCCGCCAGTCCCTCTGGC. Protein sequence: CANAASPSG. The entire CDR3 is CANAASPSGYTF.

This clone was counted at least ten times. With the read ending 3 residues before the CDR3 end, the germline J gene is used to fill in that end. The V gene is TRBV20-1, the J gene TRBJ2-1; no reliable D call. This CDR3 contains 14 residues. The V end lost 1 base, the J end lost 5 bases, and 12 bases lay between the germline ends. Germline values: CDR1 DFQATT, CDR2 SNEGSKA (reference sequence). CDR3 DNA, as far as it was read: TGCAGTGCTAGAGCTGGGCCCCGGAACAATGAG. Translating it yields CSARAGPRNNE. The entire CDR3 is CSARAGPRNNEQFF.

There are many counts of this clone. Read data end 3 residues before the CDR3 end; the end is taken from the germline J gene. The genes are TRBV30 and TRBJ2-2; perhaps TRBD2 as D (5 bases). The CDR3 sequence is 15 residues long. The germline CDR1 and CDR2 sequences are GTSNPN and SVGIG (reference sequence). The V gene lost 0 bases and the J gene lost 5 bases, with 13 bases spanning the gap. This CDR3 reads CAWSVERVGTGELFF. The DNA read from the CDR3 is TGTGCCTGGAGTGTGGAGAGGGTTGGAACCGGGGAG.

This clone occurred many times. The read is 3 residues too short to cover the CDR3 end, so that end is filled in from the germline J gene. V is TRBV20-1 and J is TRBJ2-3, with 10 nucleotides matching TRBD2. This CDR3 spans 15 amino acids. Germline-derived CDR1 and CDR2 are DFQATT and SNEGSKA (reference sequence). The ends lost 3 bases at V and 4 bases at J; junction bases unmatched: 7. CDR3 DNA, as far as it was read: TGCAGTGCTAGGCTAGCGGGGGTAGACCCAGATACG. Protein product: CSARLAGVDPDT. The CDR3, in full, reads CSARLAGVDPDTQYF.

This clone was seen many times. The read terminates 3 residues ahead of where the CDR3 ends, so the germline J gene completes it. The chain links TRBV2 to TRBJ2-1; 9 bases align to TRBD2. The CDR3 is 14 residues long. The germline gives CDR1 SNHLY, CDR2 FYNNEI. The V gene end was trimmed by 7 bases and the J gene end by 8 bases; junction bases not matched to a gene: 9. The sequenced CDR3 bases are TGTGCCAGCAAGGGACTAGCAAGGCACTATGAG. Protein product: CASKGLARHYE. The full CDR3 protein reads CASKGLARHYEQFF.

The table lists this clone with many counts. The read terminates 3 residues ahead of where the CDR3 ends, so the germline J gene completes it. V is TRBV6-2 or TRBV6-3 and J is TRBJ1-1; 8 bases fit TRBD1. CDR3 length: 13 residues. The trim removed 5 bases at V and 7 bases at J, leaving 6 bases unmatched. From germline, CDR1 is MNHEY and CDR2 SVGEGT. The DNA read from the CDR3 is TGTGCCAGCAGTCAGACAGGGGACGGTGAA. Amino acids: CASSQTGDGE. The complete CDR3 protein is CASSQTGDGEAFF.

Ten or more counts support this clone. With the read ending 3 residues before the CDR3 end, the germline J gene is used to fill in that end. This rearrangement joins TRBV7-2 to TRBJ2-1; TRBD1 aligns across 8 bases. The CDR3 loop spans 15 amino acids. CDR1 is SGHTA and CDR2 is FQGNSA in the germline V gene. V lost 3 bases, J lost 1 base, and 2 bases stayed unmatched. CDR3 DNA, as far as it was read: TGTGCCAGCAGCTTCCGACAGGGGTCCTACAATGAG. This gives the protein CASSFRQGSYNE. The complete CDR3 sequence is CASSFRQGSYNEQFF.